This T cell receptor (beta chain) appears in the sequencing data of a study of graft-versus-host responses after intestinal transplantation. Germline V CDR1 and CDR2: DFQATT, SNEGSKA (reference sequence). V gave up 4 bases and J gave up 5 bases, with 8 bases separating them. The CDR3 has 11 residues. Produced via immunoSEQ multiplex PCR; TCRdb's table is partial and in-frame only. The data contain around 23,000 clones, approximately 83% of them singletons. The material sequenced was PBMCs, taken 450 to 480 days after intestinal transplant. This sequence was found in a human patient who received an intestinal transplant, so some T cells may come from the graft donor. The chain combines TRBV20-1 with TRBJ2-5; D gene ambiguous. The CDR3 coding sequence is TGCAGTGCTACCATGTCCGAGACCCAGTACTTC. Translating it yields CSATMSETQYF.